This TCR beta chain was identified in a study of blood T cell repertoires in COVID-19. The data were produced by immunoSEQ multiplex PCR, yet TCRdb's version contains in-frame clones alone and is incomplete. The sample yields around 58,000 clones, approximately 85% seen once. Germline CDR1 is DFQATT and CDR2 is SNEGSKA (reference sequence). The V end was cut by 3 bases, the J end by 3 bases, with 8 bases between. The CDR3 consists of 12 residues. The rearrangement joins TRBV20-1 to TRBJ1-2; D is unclear. Sequenced material: peripheral blood. The receptor was derived from a human donor in a cohort sampled during active COVID-19. The CDR3: CSASLSDYGYTF. Written as DNA, the CDR3 is TGCAGTGCTAGTCTCTCGGACTATGGCTACACCTTC.